These T cell receptor beta chains were read from a single sample in a study of a mutant IDH1 vaccine in newly diagnosed glioma. Produced via immunoSEQ multiplex PCR; TCRdb's table is partial and in-frame only. Among about 21,000 clones, over 75% were seen once, and the ten largest hold 5.4%. The source was PBMCs, collected from a glioma patient treated with radiotherapy, temozolomide or both. All receptors derive from a middle-aged man with glioma. The conserved cysteine and the conserved F or W are not part of the CDR3 here. Each record gives: CDR3 protein, J gene, CDR3 length, clone size, V gene, D gene. D genes are given only for firm matches. Size values are once, few and many counts, or a class for expanded clones, and some rows have none.

CDR3: ASSGRTGGGETQY
J: TRBJ2-5
length: 13
size: -
V: TRBV2
D: TRBD1

CDR3: ASQGSGNTIY
J: TRBJ1-3
length: 10
size: -
V: TRBV28
D: -

CDR3: ASSPTGVGYGYT
J: TRBJ1-2
length: 12
size: few
V: TRBV5-4
D: TRBD1

CDR3: ASSTAGPGGYT
J: TRBJ1-2
length: 11
size: -
V: TRBV19
D: -

CDR3: ASSLTGGVRDTQY
J: TRBJ2-3
length: 13
size: -
V: TRBV11-3
D: TRBD1

CDR3: ASSFRGESTGELF
J: TRBJ2-2
length: 13
size: -
V: TRBV5-1
D: TRBD2

CDR3: ASSEQTGNSPLH
J: TRBJ1-6
length: 12
size: -
V: TRBV5-1
D: -

CDR3: AWSVLGSGQPQH
J: TRBJ1-5
length: 12
size: -
V: TRBV30
D: -

CDR3: SVVFGGTDTQY
J: TRBJ2-3
length: 11
size: -
V: TRBV29-1
D: -

CDR3: ASSSGQGRGNTEAF
J: TRBJ1-1
length: 14
size: -
V: TRBV5-6
D: TRBD1

CDR3: ASSLGADTQY
J: TRBJ2-3
length: 10
size: once
V: TRBV6-1
D: -

CDR3: SGGQATNEKLF
J: TRBJ1-4
length: 11
size: -
V: TRBV29-1
D: TRBD1

CDR3: ASSLRGGDTGELF
J: TRBJ2-2
length: 13
size: -
V: TRBV9
D: TRBD2

CDR3: ASSAGTGSGTF
J: TRBJ1-1
length: 11
size: -
V: TRBV6-4
D: TRBD1

CDR3: ASSPLTPKGETQY
J: TRBJ2-5
length: 13
size: -
V: TRBV18
D: -

CDR3: ASHGQGYNQPQH
J: TRBJ1-5
length: 12
size: -
V: TRBV6-1
D: TRBD1

CDR3: ASSESGGSEAF
J: TRBJ1-1
length: 11
size: -
V: TRBV10-1
D: -

CDR3: ASSFRGAGQPQH
J: TRBJ1-5
length: 12
size: -
V: TRBV27
D: TRBD1

CDR3: ASRVDREGYT
J: TRBJ1-2
length: 10
size: -
V: TRBV9
D: TRBD1

CDR3: AWSVQGPAGERTQY
J: TRBJ2-5
length: 14
size: -
V: TRBV30
D: -

CDR3: ASSSQVWGAPAPQH
J: TRBJ1-5
length: 14
size: few
V: TRBV7-2
D: -

CDR3: ASSEMMVSSYNEQF
J: TRBJ2-1
length: 14
size: -
V: TRBV6-1
D: -

CDR3: ASSLRQGSQQETQY
J: TRBJ2-5
length: 14
size: -
V: TRBV28
D: -

CDR3: ASSSDSYNEQF
J: TRBJ2-1
length: 11
size: -
V: TRBV7-2
D: -

CDR3: ASSSDTYGYT
J: TRBJ1-2
length: 10
size: -
V: TRBV27
D: -

CDR3: AGGENSNQPQH
J: TRBJ1-5
length: 11
size: -
V: TRBV6-1
D: -

CDR3: AISGGENTEAF
J: TRBJ1-1
length: 11
size: -
V: TRBV10-3
D: -

CDR3: ASSLGPGNTIY
J: TRBJ1-3
length: 11
size: -
V: TRBV5-1
D: -

CDR3: ASSLVPGVNTEAF
J: TRBJ1-1
length: 13
size: -
V: TRBV5-1
D: -

CDR3: ASSRSMGETQY
J: TRBJ2-5
length: 11
size: few
V: TRBV6-1
D: -

CDR3: ASSVTSGGSTDTQY
J: TRBJ2-3
length: 14
size: -
V: TRBV5-1
D: TRBD2

CDR3: ASSVATSSNTGELF
J: TRBJ2-2
length: 14
size: -
V: TRBV9
D: -

CDR3: ASSLDYRANYGYT
J: TRBJ1-2
length: 13
size: -
V: TRBV5-6
D: -

CDR3: ASSVGSEKHEQF
J: TRBJ2-1
length: 12
size: -
V: TRBV9
D: -

CDR3: ASTPGEGLAF
J: TRBJ2-3
length: 10
size: -
V: TRBV6-6
D: -

CDR3: ASSQDTGGGGAFTDTQY
J: TRBJ2-3
length: 17
size: -
V: TRBV4-3
D: -

CDR3: ASSSPRGPSYNEQF
J: TRBJ2-1
length: 14
size: -
V: TRBV7-6
D: -

CDR3: ASSGTGSQPQH
J: TRBJ1-5
length: 11
size: -
V: TRBV6-1
D: TRBD1

CDR3: ASSQEPQGAIY
J: TRBJ1-3
length: 11
size: -
V: TRBV4-3
D: TRBD1

CDR3: ASSLDSGTRNTGELF
J: TRBJ2-2
length: 15
size: once
V: TRBV5-4
D: -

CDR3: ASSLYDREINGYT
J: TRBJ1-2
length: 13
size: -
V: TRBV5-4
D: TRBD1

CDR3: ASSLPAGDSYEQY
J: TRBJ2-7
length: 13
size: -
V: TRBV5-1
D: TRBD2

CDR3: ATKTACYGYT
J: TRBJ1-2
length: 10
size: -
V: TRBV10-1
D: -

CDR3: ASSPIGEYQPQH
J: TRBJ1-5
length: 12
size: -
V: TRBV4-2
D: -

CDR3: ASSQVAGRPLDYGYT
J: TRBJ1-2
length: 15
size: -
V: TRBV4-1
D: -

CDR3: ASSHPITGYTEAF
J: TRBJ1-1
length: 13
size: -
V: TRBV4-1
D: -

CDR3: ASSLALGSNTEAF
J: TRBJ1-1
length: 13
size: -
V: TRBV7-8
D: -